Listed below are T cell receptor beta chains from one sample, sequenced in a study of blood T cell repertoires in COVID-19. Only in-frame clones appear in the TCRdb table, and some are missing; sequencing was by immunoSEQ multiplex PCR. The data hold a few hundred thousand clones, with about 91% observed a single time. The sample taken for sequencing was PBMCs or T cells enriched from blood (not recorded which). Receptors were obtained from a woman aged 40 to 50 with acute COVID-19. Each CDR3 is given with its conserved first and last residue. The D gene is left open where the match is weak. Expanded clones are given a class, and other clones once, few, many or no size at all.

DNA: TGTGCCAGCAGCCCGGGCTGCGGGAGGGCCGTAGCATACACCGGGGAGCTGTTTTTT; CDR3: CASSPGCGRAVAYTGELFF; V: TRBV21-1; D: -; size: -; J: TRBJ2-2
DNA: TGTGCCAGCTCCGGGGGGGCGGCTAATGAAAAACTGTTTTTT; CDR3: CASSGGAANEKLFF; V: TRBV9; D: -; size: -; J: TRBJ1-4
DNA: TGTGCCAGCAGCTTACGGCGGGGGGATCGCTACGAGCAGTACTTC; CDR3: CASSLRRGDRYEQYF; V: TRBV7-2; D: TRBD2; size: -; J: TRBJ2-7
DNA: TGTGCCAGCACCAAAGGCGGGCCCGGGGAGCTGTTTTTT; CDR3: CASTKGGPGELFF; V: TRBV5-4; D: -; size: -; J: TRBJ2-2
DNA: TGTGCCAGCTCACCACCAAGCCGGGGCTCCTACAATGAGCAGTTCTTC; CDR3: CASSPPSRGSYNEQFF; V: TRBV18; D: -; size: -; J: TRBJ2-1
DNA: TGTGCCAGCCGGCAGGGGCGTAGGGAGACCCAGTACTTC; CDR3: CASRQGRRETQYF; V: TRBV19; D: -; size: -; J: TRBJ2-5
DNA: TGTGCCAGCAGCTTGTCCCCACTAGCGGGGGGGCAGTTCTTC; CDR3: CASSLSPLAGGQFF; V: TRBV5-6; D: TRBD2; size: -; J: TRBJ2-1
DNA: TGTGCCAGCAGCCCCGACCAGGGGGGTACTAGCACAGATACGCAGTATTTT; CDR3: CASSPDQGGTSTDTQYF; V: TRBV3-1/TRBV3-2; D: -; size: few; J: TRBJ2-3
DNA: TGTGCCAGCAACCCCACAGGGGCTACCAACTATGGCTACACCTTC; CDR3: CASNPTGATNYGYTF; V: TRBV6-2/TRBV6-3; D: TRBD1; size: -; J: TRBJ1-2
DNA: TGTGCCAGCAGTTTAGAGGGACAGGGGTTTGAAAAACTGTTTTTT; CDR3: CASSLEGQGFEKLFF; V: TRBV27; D: TRBD1; size: -; J: TRBJ1-4
DNA: TGCGCCAGCAGCGAAACAGGGACGTGGGATCAGCCCCAGCATTTT; CDR3: CASSETGTWDQPQHF; V: TRBV5-1; D: -; size: -; J: TRBJ1-5
DNA: TGTGCCTGGAGGTCGGGGTTTTGGGAGACCCAGTACTTC; CDR3: CAWRSGFWETQYF; V: TRBV30; D: -; size: -; J: TRBJ2-5
DNA: TGCGCCAGCAGCCAAGATCCGCAGAAGGAGGCCCTCCACTTT; CDR3: CASSQDPQKEALHF; V: TRBV4-1; D: -; size: -; J: TRBJ1-6
DNA: TGTGCCAGCAGCTTGGGAAGCCTAGCGGTCCTAACGGGTACGCAGTATTTT; CDR3: CASSLGSLAVLTGTQYF; V: TRBV5-6; D: TRBD2; size: -; J: TRBJ2-3
DNA: TGTGCCTGGAGTGTCCTGGTGCGTAAGAGCTACACCTTC; CDR3: CAWSVLVRKSYTF; V: TRBV30; D: -; size: -; J: TRBJ1-2
DNA: TGCGCCGGTCGGGGGGAGGGACCCTACAATGAGCAGTTCTTC; CDR3: CAGRGEGPYNEQFF; V: TRBV10-2; D: TRBD2; size: -; J: TRBJ2-1
DNA: TGTGCCAGCAGCCTACAGGGTACCTATGGCTACACCTTC; CDR3: CASSLQGTYGYTF; V: TRBV5-4; D: -; size: -; J: TRBJ1-2
DNA: TGCGCCAGCAGCCAACACACCTCTAGCACAGATACGCAGTATTTT; CDR3: CASSQHTSSTDTQYF; V: TRBV4-3; D: -; size: -; J: TRBJ2-3
DNA: TGTGCCAGCACCACCCGGGACAGGGGTTACTATGGCTACACCTTC; CDR3: CASTTRDRGYYGYTF; V: TRBV6-5; D: TRBD1; size: -; J: TRBJ1-2
DNA: TGTGCCATCAGTGAGCCAAAGCGGGAGGACACCGGGGAGCTGTTTTTT; CDR3: CAISEPKREDTGELFF; V: TRBV10-3; D: TRBD2; size: once; J: TRBJ2-2
DNA: TGCAGTGCTAGTCAGAGGGGGCGCGACAACGTCCTGACTTTC; CDR3: CSASQRGRDNVLTF; V: TRBV20-1; D: TRBD1; size: -; J: TRBJ2-6
DNA: TGTGCCAGTAGTATTGGAAACAGAAAAAACACTGAAGCTTTCTTT; CDR3: CASSIGNRKNTEAFF; V: TRBV19; D: -; size: -; J: TRBJ1-1
DNA: TGTGCCAGCAGTGAATATGTTGGAGTTTCACCCCTCCACTTT; CDR3: CASSEYVGVSPLHF; V: TRBV25-1; D: -; size: -; J: TRBJ1-6
DNA: TGTGCCAGCAGGAGGGCTCCGGACTATGGCTACACCTTC; CDR3: CASRRAPDYGYTF; V: TRBV9; D: -; size: -; J: TRBJ1-2
DNA: TGTGCCTGGAGTGCCGTCCCCCCTGAAGCTTTCTTT; CDR3: CAWSAVPPEAFF; V: TRBV30; D: -; size: -; J: TRBJ1-1
DNA: TGCGCCAGCAGCCAAGCGCTCGCGAGCGGGAGTAGTTGGGGGGAGACCCAGTACTTC; CDR3: CASSQALASGSSWGETQYF; V: TRBV4-3; D: TRBD2; size: once; J: TRBJ2-5
DNA: TGTGCCAGCAGTTCTACAGCTATTGGAAACACCATATATTTT; CDR3: CASSSTAIGNTIYF; V: TRBV6-5; D: -; size: -; J: TRBJ1-3
DNA: TGTGCCAGCAGCCATACCGGGACTAGAGAGACCCAGTACTTC; CDR3: CASSHTGTRETQYF; V: TRBV6-2/TRBV6-3; D: TRBD2; size: -; J: TRBJ2-5
DNA: TGTGCCAGCAACGAAAGGGGAGATACGCAGTATTTT; CDR3: CASNERGDTQYF; V: TRBV3-1/TRBV3-2; D: -; size: -; J: TRBJ2-3
DNA: TGCGCCAGCAGCTTGGAGGGGGCGGATTCACCCCTCCACTTT; CDR3: CASSLEGADSPLHF; V: TRBV5-1; D: TRBD1; size: -; J: TRBJ1-6
DNA: TGTGCCAGCAGCTTATCTAGCGGGAGGTCCTACAATGAGCAGTTCTTC; CDR3: CASSLSSGRSYNEQFF; V: TRBV7-9; D: TRBD2; size: many; J: TRBJ2-1
DNA: TGTGCCAGCTCACCGTCCACAGGGGGCCCCGGCGGGAGCTATGGCTACACCTTC; CDR3: CASSPSTGGPGGSYGYTF; V: TRBV18; D: TRBD1; size: -; J: TRBJ1-2
DNA: TGCGCCAGCAGCCAAGGTCAGGGGACTGGAAACACCATATATTTT; CDR3: CASSQGQGTGNTIYF; V: TRBV4-3; D: -; size: -; J: TRBJ1-3
DNA: TGTGCCAGTACCGCACGACAGGGGCGGGCCATCTATGGCTACACCTTC; CDR3: CASTARQGRAIYGYTF; V: TRBV19; D: TRBD1; size: -; J: TRBJ1-2
DNA: TGTGCCAGTAGTTGGGGACAGGCAAACTATGGCTACACCTTC; CDR3: CASSWGQANYGYTF; V: TRBV19; D: TRBD1; size: -; J: TRBJ1-2
DNA: TGTGCCAGCAGCCAAGGCCAGGGGTCTAACTATGGCTACACCTTC; CDR3: CASSQGQGSNYGYTF; V: TRBV3-1/TRBV3-2; D: -; size: -; J: TRBJ1-2
DNA: TGTGCCAGCAGCCGCCTGAGGACTAGCGGGAGCAATCCAAAACCCACAGATACGCAGTATTTT; CDR3: CASSRLRTSGSNPKPTDTQYF; V: TRBV7-8; D: TRBD2; size: -; J: TRBJ2-3
DNA: TGTGCCAGCGGCTACGGGATGAACACCGGGGAGCTGTTTTTT; CDR3: CASGYGMNTGELFF; V: TRBV25-1; D: -; size: -; J: TRBJ2-2
DNA: TGTGCCAGCAGTCAGGGAATTCCGAACACTGAAGCTTTCTTT; CDR3: CASSQGIPNTEAFF; V: TRBV6-2/TRBV6-3; D: -; size: -; J: TRBJ1-1
DNA: TGCGCCAGCAGCCCGAGGGCAGGGGGAAACACTGAAGCTTTCTTT; CDR3: CASSPRAGGNTEAFF; V: TRBV5-1; D: TRBD1; size: -; J: TRBJ1-1
DNA: TGTGCCAGCAGCCTAGGACTGATCATGAACACTGAAGCTTTCTTT; CDR3: CASSLGLIMNTEAFF; V: TRBV3-1/TRBV3-2; D: -; size: -; J: TRBJ1-1
DNA: TGTGCCAGCAGCCTCGGTAGCGGGGGAGGTGTAGGGATGTTCTTC; CDR3: CASSLGSGGGVGMFF; V: TRBV4-2; D: TRBD2; size: -; J: TRBJ2-1
DNA: TGTGCCAGCAGTGAAATGACAGGGAGCGGGGCCAACGTCCTGACTTTC; CDR3: CASSEMTGSGANVLTF; V: TRBV6-1; D: TRBD1; size: few; J: TRBJ2-6
DNA: TGTGCCAGCAGCCCAGGGGGCTGGACTGAAGCTTTCTTT; CDR3: CASSPGGWTEAFF; V: TRBV9; D: TRBD1; size: -; J: TRBJ1-1
DNA: TGTGCCAGCTCCCCCTCTAGCGGGATGAACACCGGGGAGCTGTTTTTT; CDR3: CASSPSSGMNTGELFF; V: TRBV18; D: TRBD2; size: -; J: TRBJ2-2
DNA: TGTGCCAGGGGGGCTAGGGATCAGCCCCAGCATTTT; CDR3: CARGARDQPQHF; V: TRBV12-3/TRBV12-4; D: -; size: few; J: TRBJ1-5
DNA: TGTGCCAGTAGTATCCAGACAGGGGTAGAGACCCAGTACTTC; CDR3: CASSIQTGVETQYF; V: TRBV19; D: TRBD1; size: -; J: TRBJ2-5
DNA: TGTGCCAGCAGCCCCAGGACAGAGAACACCGGGGAGCTGTTTTTT; CDR3: CASSPRTENTGELFF; V: TRBV7-9; D: -; size: -; J: TRBJ2-2
DNA: TGTGCCAGCAGCCCCGCTAGCGGGAGCTATGGTACGCAGTATTTT; CDR3: CASSPASGSYGTQYF; V: TRBV2; D: TRBD2; size: -; J: TRBJ2-3
DNA: TGTGCCACCAGGGGAGGGTTCGGAGAGCAGTACTTC; CDR3: CATRGGFGEQYF; V: TRBV6-4; D: -; size: -; J: TRBJ2-7
DNA: TGTGCCAGCAGTACCCGACAGGGTCGATTCACTGAAGCTTTCTTT; CDR3: CASSTRQGRFTEAFF; V: TRBV27; D: TRBD1; size: -; J: TRBJ1-1
DNA: TGCGCCAGCAGCTTCACTAGCGGGAGTTTAACCGGGGAGCTGTTTTTT; CDR3: CASSFTSGSLTGELFF; V: TRBV5-1; D: TRBD2; size: -; J: TRBJ2-2
DNA: TGTGCCAGCAGTTCTGGGGGAGGGTTAGGGAGCACTGAAGCTTTCTTT; CDR3: CASSSGGGLGSTEAFF; V: TRBV7-9; D: -; size: -; J: TRBJ1-1
DNA: TGTGCCAGCAGGGAGGACAGGGGGAATCAGCCCCAGCATTTT; CDR3: CASREDRGNQPQHF; V: TRBV2; D: TRBD1; size: -; J: TRBJ1-5
DNA: TGTGCCAGCAGCCGCGACGGAGGGAGGTTTGAAAAACTGTTTTTT; CDR3: CASSRDGGRFEKLFF; V: TRBV3-1/TRBV3-2; D: -; size: -; J: TRBJ1-4